The 10 T cell receptor beta chains below all came from one sample that was sequenced in a study of CD4 T cells in relation to SARS-CoV-2 and coronaviruses. The assay was immunoSEQ multiplex PCR, and TCRdb's table has in-frame clones only and misses some. There are roughly 45,000 clones in the sample; about 80% occur only once, and about 1.3% lies in the top ten. Their antigens are not known. Sequencing was done on a sample of naive CD4+ T cells from PBMCs, cultured in vitro. Subset specified: naive CD4+ T cells isolated by negative enrichment. The receptors here all came from an adult with COVID-19.

This chain connects TRBV19 to TRBJ2-2; D not certain. Trimming took 2 bases from V and 6 from J, leaving 19 bases between them. This CDR3 spans 17 amino acids. CDR1 LNHDA and CDR2 SQIVND come from the germline V gene (reference sequence). DNA of the CDR3: TGTGCCAGTAGTATATACACCCCGCGACCTCACCCCGGGGAGCTGTTTTTT. Its translation: CASSIYTPRPHPGELFF.

This sequence joins TRBV6-4 and TRBJ2-6; TRBD1 might be the D (6 bases). The germline V gene has CDR1 MRHNA and CDR2 SNTAGT. Trimming took off 3 bases at V and 0 bases at J, with 15 bases between the two ends. The CDR3 sequence is 18 residues long. The CDR3 here is CASSERWTANSGANVLTF. For the CDR3, the DNA is TGTGCCAGCAGTGAAAGGTGGACAGCCAACTCTGGGGCCAACGTCCTGACTTTC.

The chain employs TRBV4-3 and TRBJ2-1; 7 bases fit TRBD2. There are 17 residues in the CDR3. Germline V gene lookup returns CDR1 LGHNA and CDR2 YSLEER. With V trimmed by 4 bases and J by 1 base, 10 bases remained unmatched. The CDR3: CASSPGGEESSYNEQFF. DNA for the CDR3: TGCGCCAGCAGCCCTGGGGGGGAGGAGTCGTCCTACAATGAGCAGTTCTTC.

V is TRBV30 and J is TRBJ1-4; D may be TRBD1 (6 bases). Germline-derived CDR1 and CDR2 are GTSNPN and SVGIG (reference sequence). The ends were cut back, 6 bases at V and 5 bases at J, with 16 bases in the middle. The CDR3 has 14 amino acids. CDR3 region: CACASRGANEKLFF. As DNA, the CDR3 is TGTGCCTGCGCGTCCCGGGGGGCCAATGAAAAACTGTTTTTT.

The chain combines TRBV5-4 with TRBJ2-7; maybe TRBD1 (5 bases). Germline CDR1 SGHNT, CDR2 YYREEE (reference sequence). Trimming took 5 bases from V and 4 from J, leaving 19 bases between them. CDR3 length: 15 residues. The DNA for the CDR3 is TGTGCCAGCAGACTAAAACCAATGGGGCAGTACGAGCAGTACTTC. This sequence encodes CASRLKPMGQYEQYF. Full variable domain (rest looked up from reference TRBV5-4 and TRBJ2-7): ETGVTQSPTHLIKTRGQQVTLRCSSQSGHNTVSWYQQALGQGPQFIFQYYREEENGRGNFPPRFSGLQFPNYSSELNVNALELDDSALYLCASRLKPMGQYEQYFGPGTRLTVT.

About this clone itself: The junction does not match germline at one end; this may be a read error. The genes are TRBV20-1 and TRBJ1-2; the D gene is possibly TRBD1 (5 bases). The germline V gene encodes CDR1 DFQATT and CDR2 SNEGSKA (reference sequence). The CDR3 consists of 8 residues. DNA for the CDR3: TGCAGTGCGAGGTTGGGACGCTTC. This codes for CSARLGRF.

The chain has TRBV15 and TRBJ2-3; 9 nucleotides match TRBD2. V shed 3 bases, J shed 8 bases, and the junction held 9 bases outside the gene matches. In germline, CDR1 is LNHNV, CDR2 YYDKDF (reference sequence). The CDR3 spans 15 residues. The CDR3 DNA sequence: TGTGCCACCAGCAGTTTGGTAGCGGGAGATGCTACGCAGTATTTT. Protein sequence: CATSSLVAGDATQYF. Full variable domain (missing parts from reference TRBV15 and TRBJ2-3): DAMVIQNPRYQVTQFGKPVTLSCSQTLNHNVMYWYQQKSSQAPKLLFHYYDKDFNNEADTPDNFQSRRPNTSFCFLDIRSPGLGDTAMYLCATSSLVAGDATQYFGPGTRLTVL.

This chain uses TRBV28 with TRBJ1-4; TRBD1 aligns across 7 bases. V trimming: 6 bases; J trimming: 7 bases; junction bases outside the gene matches: 5. The CDR3 consists of 13 residues. Per the germline V gene, CDR1 is MDHEN and CDR2 is SYDVKM. CDR3 nucleotide sequence: TGTGCCAGCAGGGGGGGACAGCGTGAAAAACTGTTTTTT. Translating it yields CASRGGQREKLFF.

The table lists this clone with a few counts. This rearrangement joins TRBV6-2 or TRBV6-3 to TRBJ1-5, with a tentative D call TRBD1 (5 bases). CDR3 length: 14 amino acids. Trimming removed 7 bases from V and 4 bases from J, with 14 bases in between. CDR1 and CDR2 from the germline V gene are MNHEY and SVGEGT. The CDR3 sequence: CASTPRQYNQPQHF. The CDR3 nucleotides read TGTGCCAGCACCCCAAGACAGTATAATCAGCCCCAGCATTTT.

In its sample, this clone was seen a few times. J is TRBJ1-3 and V is TRBV5-4, with a possible D match to TRBD1 (5 bases). V gave up 0 bases and J gave up 2 bases, with 9 bases separating them. The CDR3 runs 15 residues. In germline, CDR1 is SGHNT, CDR2 YYREEE (reference sequence). The CDR3 DNA reads as TGTGCCAGCAGCTTGGAGCGGGGGGCTGGAAACACCATATATTTT. Translated, it gives CASSLERGAGNTIYF.